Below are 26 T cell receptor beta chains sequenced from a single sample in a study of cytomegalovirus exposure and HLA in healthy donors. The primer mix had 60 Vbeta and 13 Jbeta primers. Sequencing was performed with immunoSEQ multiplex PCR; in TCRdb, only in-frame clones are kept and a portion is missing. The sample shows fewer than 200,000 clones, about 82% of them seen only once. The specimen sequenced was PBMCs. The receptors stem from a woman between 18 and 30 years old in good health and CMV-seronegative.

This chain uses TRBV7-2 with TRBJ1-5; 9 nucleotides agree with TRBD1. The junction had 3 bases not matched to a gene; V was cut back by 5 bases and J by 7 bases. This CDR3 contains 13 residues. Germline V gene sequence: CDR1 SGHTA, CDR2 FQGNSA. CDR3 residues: CASSKTGGQPQHF. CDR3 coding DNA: TGTGCCAGCAGCAAAACAGGGGGCCAGCCCCAGCATTTT.

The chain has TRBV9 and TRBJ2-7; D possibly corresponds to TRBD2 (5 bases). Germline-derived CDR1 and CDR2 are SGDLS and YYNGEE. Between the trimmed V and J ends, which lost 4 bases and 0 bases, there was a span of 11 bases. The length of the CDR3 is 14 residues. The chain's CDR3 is CASSPSGSSYEQYF. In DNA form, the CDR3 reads TGTGCCAGCAGCCCTTCGGGGTCCTCCTACGAGCAGTACTTC.

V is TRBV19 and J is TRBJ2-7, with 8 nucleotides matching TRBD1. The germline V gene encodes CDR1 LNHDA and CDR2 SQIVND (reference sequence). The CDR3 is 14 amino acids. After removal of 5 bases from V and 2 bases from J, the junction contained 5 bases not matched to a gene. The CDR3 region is CASSWDRNTYEQYF. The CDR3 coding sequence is TGTGCCAGTAGTTGGGACAGGAATACCTACGAGCAGTACTTC.

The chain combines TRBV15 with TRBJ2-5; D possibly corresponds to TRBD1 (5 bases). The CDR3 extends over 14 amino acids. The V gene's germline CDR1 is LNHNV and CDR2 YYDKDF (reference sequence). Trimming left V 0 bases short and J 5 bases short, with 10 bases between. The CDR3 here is CATSRDNKGETQYF. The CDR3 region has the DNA TGTGCCACCAGCAGAGACAATAAGGGGGAGACCCAGTACTTC.

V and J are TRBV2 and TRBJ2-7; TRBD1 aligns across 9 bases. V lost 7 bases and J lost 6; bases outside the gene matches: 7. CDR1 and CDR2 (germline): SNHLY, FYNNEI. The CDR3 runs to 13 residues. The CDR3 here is CASTGQGQFEQYF. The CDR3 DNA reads TGTGCCAGCACGGGACAGGGTCAATTCGAGCAGTACTTC.

The CDR3 DNA reads TGTGCCAGCAGCGTAGGTGAACAGGGTTGGGGTGAAAAACTGTTTTTT. This codes for CASSVGEQGWGEKLFF. V gene TRBV9 combines with J gene TRBJ1-4; possibly TRBD1 for D (6 bases). The CDR3 loop spans 16 amino acids. Germline V lookup: CDR1 SGDLS, CDR2 YYNGEE. Trimming removed 0 bases at V and 7 bases at J, with 16 bases between.

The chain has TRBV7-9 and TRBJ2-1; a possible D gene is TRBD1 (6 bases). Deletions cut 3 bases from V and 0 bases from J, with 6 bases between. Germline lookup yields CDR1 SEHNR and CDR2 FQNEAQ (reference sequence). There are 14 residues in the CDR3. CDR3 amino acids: CASSFRGSYNEQFF. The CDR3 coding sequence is TGTGCCAGCAGCTTCAGGGGCTCCTACAATGAGCAGTTCTTC.

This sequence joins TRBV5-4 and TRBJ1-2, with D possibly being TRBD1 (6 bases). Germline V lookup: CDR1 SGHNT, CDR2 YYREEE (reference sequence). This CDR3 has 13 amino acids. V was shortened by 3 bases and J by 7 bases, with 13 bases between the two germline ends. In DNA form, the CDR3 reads TGTGCCAGCAGCTATTTGAGGGGGACTGGCTACACCTTC. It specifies CASSYLRGTGYTF.

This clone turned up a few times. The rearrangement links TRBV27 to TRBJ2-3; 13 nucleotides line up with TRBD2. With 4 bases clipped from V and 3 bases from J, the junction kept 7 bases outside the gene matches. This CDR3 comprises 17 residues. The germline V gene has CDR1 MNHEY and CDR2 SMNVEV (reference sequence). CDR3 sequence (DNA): TGTGCCAGCAGTTCGGCACTAGCGGGAGGGATAACAGATACGCAGTATTTT. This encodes CASSSALAGGITDTQYF.

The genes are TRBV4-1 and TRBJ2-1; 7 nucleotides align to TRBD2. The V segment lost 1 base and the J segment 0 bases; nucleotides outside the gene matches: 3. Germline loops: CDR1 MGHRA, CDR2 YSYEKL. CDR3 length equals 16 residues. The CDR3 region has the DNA TGCGCCAGCAGCCAAGGGGGACTACGCTCCTACAATGAGCAGTTCTTC. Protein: CASSQGGLRSYNEQFF.

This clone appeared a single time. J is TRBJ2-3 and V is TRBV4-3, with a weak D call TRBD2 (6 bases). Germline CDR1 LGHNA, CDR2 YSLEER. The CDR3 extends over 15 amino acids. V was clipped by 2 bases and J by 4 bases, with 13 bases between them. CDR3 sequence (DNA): TGCGCCAGCAGCCAACGACTAGTAGTGGCAGATACGCAGTATTTT. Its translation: CASSQRLVVADTQYF.

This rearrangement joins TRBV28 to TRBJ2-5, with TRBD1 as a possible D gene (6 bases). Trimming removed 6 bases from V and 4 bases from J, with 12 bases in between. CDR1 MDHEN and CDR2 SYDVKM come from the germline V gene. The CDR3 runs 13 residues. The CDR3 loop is CASSVPRGETQYF. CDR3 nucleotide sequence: TGTGCCAGCAGCGTTCCCAGGGGAGAGACCCAGTACTTC.

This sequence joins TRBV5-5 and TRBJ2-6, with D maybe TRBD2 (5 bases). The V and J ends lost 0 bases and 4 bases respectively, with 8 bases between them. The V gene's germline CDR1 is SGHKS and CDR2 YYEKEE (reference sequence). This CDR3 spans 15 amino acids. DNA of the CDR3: TGTGCCAGCAGCTTGGCTAGCCGGGGGGCCAACGTCCTGACTTTC. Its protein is CASSLASRGANVLTF.

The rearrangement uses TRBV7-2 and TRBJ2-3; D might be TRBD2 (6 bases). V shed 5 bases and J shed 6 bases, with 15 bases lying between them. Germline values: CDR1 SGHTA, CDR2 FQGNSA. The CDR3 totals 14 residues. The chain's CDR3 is CASSPSTSGDTQYF. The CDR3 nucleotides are TGTGCCAGCAGCCCCTCGACTAGTGGGGATACGCAGTATTTT.

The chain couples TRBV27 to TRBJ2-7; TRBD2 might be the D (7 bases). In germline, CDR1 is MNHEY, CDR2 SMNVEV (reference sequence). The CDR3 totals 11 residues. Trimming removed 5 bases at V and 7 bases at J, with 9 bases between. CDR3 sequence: CASSGRGEQYF. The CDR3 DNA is TGTGCCAGCAGTGGGAGGGGGGAGCAGTACTTC.

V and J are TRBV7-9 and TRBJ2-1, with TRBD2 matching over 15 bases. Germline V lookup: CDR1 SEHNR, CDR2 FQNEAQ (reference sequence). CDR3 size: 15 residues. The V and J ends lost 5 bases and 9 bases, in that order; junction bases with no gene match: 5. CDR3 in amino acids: CASSQGLAGGGEQFF. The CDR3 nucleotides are TGTGCCAGCAGCCAAGGACTAGCGGGAGGGGGTGAGCAGTTCTTC.

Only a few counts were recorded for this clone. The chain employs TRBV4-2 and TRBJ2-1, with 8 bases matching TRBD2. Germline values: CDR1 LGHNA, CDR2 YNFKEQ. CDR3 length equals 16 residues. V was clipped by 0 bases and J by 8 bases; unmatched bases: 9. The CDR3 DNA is TGTGCCAGCAGCCAAGATCCCAGCGGGAGTATAGATGAGCAGTTCTTC. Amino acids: CASSQDPSGSIDEQFF.

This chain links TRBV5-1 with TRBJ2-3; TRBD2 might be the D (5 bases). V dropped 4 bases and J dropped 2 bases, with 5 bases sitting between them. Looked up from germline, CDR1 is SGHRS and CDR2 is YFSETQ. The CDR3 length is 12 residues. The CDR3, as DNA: TGCGCCAGCAGCCGGGACACAGATACGCAGTATTTT. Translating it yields CASSRDTDTQYF.

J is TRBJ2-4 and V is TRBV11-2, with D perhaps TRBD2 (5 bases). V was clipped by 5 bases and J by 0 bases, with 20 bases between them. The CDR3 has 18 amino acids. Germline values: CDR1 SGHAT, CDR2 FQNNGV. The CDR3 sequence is CASSHHPIAILAKNIQYF. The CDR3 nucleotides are TGTGCCAGCAGCCATCATCCGATAGCGATCCTAGCCAAAAACATTCAGTACTTC.

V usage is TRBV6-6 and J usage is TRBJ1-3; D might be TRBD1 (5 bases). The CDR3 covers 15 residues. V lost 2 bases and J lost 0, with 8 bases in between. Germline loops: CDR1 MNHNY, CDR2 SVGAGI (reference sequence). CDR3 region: CASSYGRDSGNTIYF. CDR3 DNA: TGTGCCAGCAGTTACGGCAGGGACTCTGGAAACACCATATATTTT.

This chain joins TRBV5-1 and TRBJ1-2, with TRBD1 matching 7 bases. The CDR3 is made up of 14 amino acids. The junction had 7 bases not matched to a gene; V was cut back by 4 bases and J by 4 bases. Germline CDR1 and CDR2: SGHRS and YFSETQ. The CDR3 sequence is CASSPPRDSYGYTF. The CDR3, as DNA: TGCGCCAGCAGCCCTCCTAGGGACAGCTATGGCTACACCTTC.

CDR3 in DNA: TGTGCCAGCAGTTCGGATCCGGGACAGGGGGCTTACGGTGAAAAACTGTTTTTT. As protein: CASSSDPGQGAYGEKLFF. The chain is built from TRBV28 and TRBJ1-4; 12 bases align to TRBD1. From germline, CDR1 is MDHEN and CDR2 SYDVKM. The V gene end was trimmed by 4 bases and the J gene end by 7 bases; junction bases not matched to a gene: 13. The CDR3 loop spans 18 amino acids.

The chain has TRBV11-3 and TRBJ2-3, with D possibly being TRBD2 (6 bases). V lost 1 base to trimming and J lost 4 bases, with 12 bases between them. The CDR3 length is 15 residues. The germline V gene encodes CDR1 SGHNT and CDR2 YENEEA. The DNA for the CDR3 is TGTGCCAGCAGCTTAGGAGCGGGCGTAGCAGATACGCAGTATTTT. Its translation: CASSLGAGVADTQYF.

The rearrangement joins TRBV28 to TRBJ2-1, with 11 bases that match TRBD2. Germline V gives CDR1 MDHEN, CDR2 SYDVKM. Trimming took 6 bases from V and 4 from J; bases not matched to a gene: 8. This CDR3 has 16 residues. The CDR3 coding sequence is TGTGCCAGCAGGCTACTAGCGGGAGTCCCGTACAATGAGCAGTTCTTC. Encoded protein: CASRLLAGVPYNEQFF.

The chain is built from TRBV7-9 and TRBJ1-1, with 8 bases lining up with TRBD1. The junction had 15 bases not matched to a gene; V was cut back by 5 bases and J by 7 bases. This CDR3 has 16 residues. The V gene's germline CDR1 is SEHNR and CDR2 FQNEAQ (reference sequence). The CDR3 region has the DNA TGTGCCAGCAGCCCCCTGACAGGGGCCGGACCTTATGAAGCTTTCTTT. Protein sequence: CASSPLTGAGPYEAFF.

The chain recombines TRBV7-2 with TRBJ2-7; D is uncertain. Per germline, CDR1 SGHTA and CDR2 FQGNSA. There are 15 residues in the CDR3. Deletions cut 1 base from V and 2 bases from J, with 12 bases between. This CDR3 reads CASSLGAGFTYEQYF. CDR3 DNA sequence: TGTGCCAGCAGCTTAGGGGCAGGATTTACCTACGAGCAGTACTTC. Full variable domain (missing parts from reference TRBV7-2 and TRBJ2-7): GAGVSQSPSNKVTEKGKDVELRCDPISGHTALYWYRQSLGQGLEFLIYFQGNSAPDKSGLPSDRFSAERTGGSVSTLTIQRTQQEDSAVYLCASSLGAGFTYEQYFGPGTRLTVT.